These 20 T cell receptor beta chains were all obtained from the same sample, sequenced in a study of blood T cell repertoires in COVID-19. Sequencing used immunoSEQ multiplex PCR; TCRdb keeps in-frame clones, though not all of them. This table holds a few hundred thousand clones, more than 75% found once. The sequenced sample was PBMCs or T cells enriched from blood (not recorded which). Receptors were obtained from a woman between 45 and 60 years old who had been exposed to COVID-19.

The rearrangement uses TRBV29-1 and TRBJ2-3; D not resolved. CDR1 is SQVTM, CDR2 ANQGSEA, per germline. Trimming removed 5 bases from V and 1 base from J, with 7 bases in between. This CDR3 spans 12 amino acids. The CDR3, as DNA: TGCAGCGTTTTAGCCGGCACAGATACGCAGTATTTT. Amino acid sequence: CSVLAGTDTQYF.

The chain combines TRBV2 with TRBJ1-3; 7 positions match TRBD1. Germline V CDR1 and CDR2: SNHLY, FYNNEI. The CDR3 has 15 residues. J gave up 4 bases and V 9 bases, and 12 bases lay outside the gene matches. CDR3 DNA sequence: TGTGCCAGGTTCTTTCCGGGACAGCGAGGAAACACCATATATTTT. As protein: CARFFPGQRGNTIYF.

The chain combines TRBV4-2 with TRBJ1-3; tentatively, D is TRBD1 (5 bases). Germline CDR1 reads LGHNA; CDR2 reads YNFKEQ. This CDR3 region has 14 residues. The ends were cut back, 1 base at V and 9 bases at J, with 13 bases in the middle. The CDR3 bases are TGTGCCAGCAGCCAAGGTACGGGTCAGGGCACCATATATTTT. It codes for CASSQGTGQGTIYF.

V is TRBV9 and J is TRBJ1-1; D not resolved. This CDR3 comprises 13 residues. CDR1 SGDLS and CDR2 YYNGEE come from the germline V gene. With 0 bases removed from V and 8 bases from J, the gap between germline ends came to 11 bases. CDR3 in amino acids: CASSVAVTGEAFF. The CDR3 DNA reads as TGTGCCAGCAGCGTAGCGGTTACGGGGGAAGCTTTCTTT.

This CDR3 is CASSVLGSTDTQYF. CDR3 coding DNA: TGTGCCAGCAGCGTGTTGGGCTCCACAGATACGCAGTATTTT. This chain joins TRBV9 and TRBJ2-3; D unresolved. The V gene lost 2 bases and the J gene lost 2 bases, with 9 bases spanning the gap. Germline-derived CDR1 and CDR2 are SGDLS and YYNGEE. The CDR3 extends over 14 amino acids.

The gene calls are TRBV5-5 and TRBJ2-7; tentatively, D is TRBD1 (5 bases). The CDR3 contains 15 residues. CDR1 is SGHKS and CDR2 is YYEKEE in the germline V gene (reference sequence). V gave up 0 bases and J gave up 7 bases, with 17 bases separating them. The CDR3 sequence is CASSLAGITSGEQYF. CDR3 nucleotides: TGTGCCAGCAGCTTGGCAGGGATTACCTCTGGGGAGCAGTACTTC.

This clone showed up just a few times. The rearrangement uses TRBV6-5 and TRBJ1-1; D remains ambiguous. Per the germline V gene, CDR1 is MNHEY and CDR2 is SVGAGI. The CDR3 is made up of 13 amino acids. Trimming pared 3 bases from V and 1 base from J, leaving 6 bases between. This CDR3 is CASSYNRNTEAFF. CDR3 DNA: TGTGCCAGCAGTTATAACAGGAACACTGAAGCTTTCTTT.

CDR3 residues: CASTSRGGGGQPQHF. CDR3 nucleotide sequence: TGTGCCAGCACCTCCCGGGGGGGAGGAGGGCAGCCCCAGCATTTT. This sequence joins TRBV2 and TRBJ1-5; tentative D call: TRBD1 (5 bases). The V gene lost 7 bases and the J gene lost 7 bases, with 20 bases spanning the gap. The CDR3 loop spans 15 amino acids. Germline V gene data show CDR1 as SNHLY and CDR2 as FYNNEI.

This chain joins TRBV9 and TRBJ1-2; 7 bases match TRBD1. Germline V lookup: CDR1 SGDLS, CDR2 YYNGEE. The V and J ends lost 0 bases and 4 bases, in that order; junction bases with no gene match: 12. The CDR3 runs to 17 residues. The CDR3 bases are TGTGCCAGCAGCGTAGCTTGGGGGGACAGCGCGTTCTATGGCTACACCTTC. It codes for CASSVAWGDSAFYGYTF.

The J gene is TRBJ2-1, the V gene TRBV10-2, with D unresolved. The CDR3 consists of 14 residues. V lost 8 bases to trimming and J lost 0 bases, with 11 bases between them. Germline values: CDR1 WSHSY, CDR2 SAAADI. Here the CDR3 DNA reads TGCGCCAGCGGAGCTGCCAGCTCCTACAATGAGCAGTTCTTC. Protein product: CASGAASSYNEQFF.

V and J are TRBV15 and TRBJ1-5, with 7 bases that match TRBD1. V lost 1 base, J lost 3 bases, and 3 bases stayed unmatched. The CDR3 runs 15 residues. The germline gives CDR1 LNHNV, CDR2 YYDKDF (reference sequence). The CDR3 DNA reads as TGTGCCACCAGCAGAGTGGACAGGAACAATCAGCCCCAGCATTTT. This encodes CATSRVDRNNQPQHF.

This clone has just a few counts. The J gene is TRBJ1-6, the V gene TRBV18; the match to TRBD1 covers 7 bases. This CDR3 comprises 16 residues. CDR1 and CDR2 (germline): KGHSH, LQKENI. V was clipped by 6 bases and J by 0 bases; unmatched bases: 5. The CDR3, as DNA: TGTGCCAGCTCGCGACAGGGTGGCTCCTATAATTCACCCCTCCACTTT. This sequence encodes CASSRQGGSYNSPLHF.

The chain combines TRBV15 with TRBJ2-1; 11 nucleotides match TRBD2. Trimming cost V 1 base and J 3 bases; bases outside gene matches: 2. The CDR3 covers 16 residues. In germline, CDR1 is LNHNV, CDR2 YYDKDF (reference sequence). Written as DNA, the CDR3 is TGTGCCACCAGCAGAGCCGGGACTAGCGGCTACAATGAGCAGTTCTTC. Protein: CATSRAGTSGYNEQFF. Supplemented by reference TRBV15 and TRBJ2-1, the full variable domain reads DAMVIQNPRYQVTQFGKPVTLSCSQTLNHNVMYWYQQKSSQAPKLLFHYYDKDFNNEADTPDNFQSRRPNTSFCFLDIRSPGLGDTAMYLCATSRAGTSGYNEQFFGPGTRLTVL.

In DNA form, the CDR3 reads TGTGCTAGTGGACGGGACATTATCTATGGCTACACCTTC. Translation gives CASGRDIIYGYTF. The V and J genes are TRBV12-5 and TRBJ1-2; D may be TRBD1 (6 bases). V was clipped by 6 bases and J by 4 bases, with 12 bases between them. This CDR3 contains 13 residues. Germline values: CDR1 LGHNT, CDR2 FRNRAP.

This clone has a single count. The chain recombines TRBV19 with TRBJ1-5; tentatively, D is TRBD1 (5 bases). Deletions cut 5 bases from V and 0 bases from J, with 11 bases between. In germline, CDR1 is LNHDA, CDR2 SQIVND (reference sequence). CDR3 length: 15 amino acids. The CDR3 loop reads CASSPPGVSNQPQHF. The CDR3 DNA is TGTGCCAGTAGTCCTCCGGGGGTTAGCAATCAGCCCCAGCATTTT.

A single count supports this clone. V and J are TRBV18 and TRBJ2-2; 9 nucleotides match TRBD1. V lost 3 bases to trimming and J lost 7 bases; unmatched junction nucleotides: 15. The CDR3 runs to 18 residues. Germline assignment: CDR1 KGHSH and CDR2 LQKENI. The DNA of the CDR3 is TGTGCCAGCTCACCTCGCCAAACCGGGACAGGGCTAAGCGGGGAGCTGTTTTTT. Amino acids: CASSPRQTGTGLSGELFF.

The genes are TRBV3-1 (or the pseudogene TRBV3-2) and TRBJ2-2; D is unresolved. Per the germline V gene, CDR1 is LGHDT and CDR2 is YNNKEL (reference sequence). Trimming removed 1 base at V and 3 bases at J, with 6 bases between. CDR3 length equals 14 residues. Here the CDR3 DNA reads TGTGCCAGCAGCCAAGCGGTCCACACCGGGGAGCTGTTTTTT. Its translation: CASSQAVHTGELFF.

Only one count was recorded for this clone. The V call is TRBV6-5, the J call TRBJ2-7; TRBD2 might be the D (5 bases). The ends were cut back, 2 bases at V and 1 base at J, with 9 bases in the middle. The CDR3 is made up of 14 amino acids. CDR1 is MNHEY and CDR2 is SVGAGI in the germline V gene. CDR3 protein: CASSYSDYSYEQYF. The CDR3 DNA reads TGTGCCAGCAGTTACAGCGACTATTCCTACGAGCAGTACTTC.

This chain joins TRBV28 and TRBJ1-1; 7 bases line up with TRBD1. Germline lookup yields CDR1 MDHEN and CDR2 SYDVKM. The CDR3 contains 17 residues. V lost 5 bases, J lost 4 bases, and 16 bases stayed unmatched. CDR3 amino acids: CASSKGADGLWSTEAFF. CDR3 nucleotides: TGTGCCAGCAGTAAGGGGGCCGATGGCCTGTGGTCCACTGAAGCTTTCTTT.

The chain links TRBV6-5 to TRBJ2-1; D gene ambiguous. The CDR3 has 14 residues. Deletions cut 0 bases from V and 2 bases from J, with 5 bases between. Germline CDR1 is MNHEY and CDR2 is SVGAGI. CDR3 residues: CASSYSSAYNEQFF. As DNA, the CDR3 is TGTGCCAGCAGTTACTCGTCAGCCTACAATGAGCAGTTCTTC.